Included here is one TCR beta chain sequence, with context. Its antigen is not known. The data were taken from a study of shared clonotypes between healthy human individuals. Across the study: CD4 naive and memory got three plates each, CD8 naive two, CD8 memory one.

General study results and limits: Some clonotypes were shared by all four sorted-subset donors, while others were not shared. The non-shared ones had lower generation probabilities than the shared ones.

The material for each subset, its genomic DNA, was split evenly across several immunoSEQ plates. Using immunoSEQ multiplex PCR, the repertoire was profiled, and TCRdb retains in-frame clones only, with some absent. This table holds about 380,000 clones, 95% to 97% found once. V was shortened by 1 base and J by 7 bases, with 10 bases between the two germline ends. Germline V gene lookup returns CDR1 SGHAT and CDR2 FQNNGV. CDR3 size: 13 residues. The gene calls are TRBV11-2 and TRBJ1-1; D gene unclear. This TCR was recovered from a man aged 30 to 39 in good health. The sample was memory CD8+ T cells sorted from blood. As to subset: CD45RO+ cells pooled with CCR7-negative TemRA cells. This CDR3 is CASSLGRLNEAFF. CDR3 DNA: TGTGCCAGCAGCTTAGGACGGTTAAATGAAGCTTTCTTT.